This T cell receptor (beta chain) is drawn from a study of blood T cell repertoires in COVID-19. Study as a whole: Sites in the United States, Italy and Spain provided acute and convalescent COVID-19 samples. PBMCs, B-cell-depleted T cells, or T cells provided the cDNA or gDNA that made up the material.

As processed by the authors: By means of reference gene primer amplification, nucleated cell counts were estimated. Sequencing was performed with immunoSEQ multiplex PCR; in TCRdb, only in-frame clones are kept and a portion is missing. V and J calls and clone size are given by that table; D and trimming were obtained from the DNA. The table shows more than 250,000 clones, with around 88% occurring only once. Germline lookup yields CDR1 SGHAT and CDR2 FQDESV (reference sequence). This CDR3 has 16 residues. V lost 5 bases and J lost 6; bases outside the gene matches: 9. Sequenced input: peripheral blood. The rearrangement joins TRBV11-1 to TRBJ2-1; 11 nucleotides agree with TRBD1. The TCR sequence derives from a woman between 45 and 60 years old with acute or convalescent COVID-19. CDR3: CASSVWTGGGGNEQFF. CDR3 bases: TGTGCCAGCAGCGTATGGACAGGGGGCGGGGGCAATGAGCAGTTCTTC.